This note documents a single T cell receptor beta chain sequence. Its target is not known. Drawing of blood for sampling happened at baseline, at cycle 4 day 1, and at cycle 7 day 1. Trimming took off 2 bases at V and 4 bases at J, with 8 bases between the two ends. CDR1 MDHEN and CDR2 SYDVKM come from the germline V gene. CDR3 length: 14 amino acids. The data stem from a study of OX40 agonist ivuxolimab in advanced cancers. Study summary: Every 2 weeks, ivuxolimab was infused into the patients intravenously at between 0.01 and 10 mg/kg. Three patients got partial responses; one had hepatocellular carcinoma and two had cutaneous melanoma.

Study-wide results and limits: More expanded clones were seen, on average, in CD8+ T cells than in CD4+.

The protocol was immunoSEQ multiplex PCR, while the TCRdb copy is restricted to in-frame clones and leaves out a portion. The sample has about 78,000 clones, about four fifths seen once. J is TRBJ1-4 and V is TRBV28; D is ambiguous. The source is an adult with an advanced solid tumor such as melanoma, head and neck, liver or kidney cancer. Here the sequenced sample was CD4+ or CD8+ T cells sorted from blood, taken in a trial of the OX40 agonist ivuxolimab. The CDR3 DNA reads as TGTGCCAGCAGTTTAGGAGTTTTTAATGAAAAACTGTTTTTT. Protein: CASSLGVFNEKLFF.